Listed below are T cell receptor beta chains from one sample, sequenced in a study of blood T cell repertoires in COVID-19. Profiled with immunoSEQ multiplex PCR; TCRdb holds only in-frame clones, not every one. The profile covers about 19,000 clones, with roughly 85% appearing a single time and roughly two thirds taken by the ten largest. Material for sequencing was peripheral blood. The receptors were gathered from a man older than 75 with acute or convalescent COVID-19. The CDR3 runs from the conserved cysteine through the conserved F or W. The D gene is left open where the match is weak. Not every row has a clone size; where given, it reads once, few, many or a size class.

d_call | j_call | v_call | clone_size | cdr3_aa | cdr3_nt
TRBD1 | TRBJ2-7 | TRBV29-1 | . | CSVGQGGVEQYF | TGCAGCGTGGGACAGGGAGGGGTCGAGCAGTACTTC
TRBD1 | TRBJ1-2 | TRBV3-1/TRBV3-2 | . | CASSHEGQGGGYTF | TGTGCCAGCAGCCACGAAGGACAGGGGGGCGGCTACACCTTC
. | TRBJ1-1 | TRBV9 | . | CASSVGEGSGTEAFF | TGTGCCAGCAGCGTAGGCGAGGGTTCGGGCACTGAAGCTTTCTTT
TRBD2 | TRBJ2-2 | TRBV19 | . | CASRLGPSGGLLYYTGELFF | TGTGCCAGTAGGCTCGGGCCTAGCGGGGGCCTTCTTTATTACACCGGGGAGCTGTTTTTT
. | TRBJ2-7 | TRBV30 | once | CAWSEWGGVSYEQYF | TGTGCCTGGAGTGAATGGGGGGGCGTCTCCTACGAGCAGTACTTC
TRBD1 | TRBJ2-2 | TRBV5-1 | . | CASSQDRGRTGELFF | TGCGCCAGCAGCCAGGACAGGGGGAGGACCGGGGAGCTGTTTTTT
TRBD2 | TRBJ2-5 | TRBV19 | . | CASKILAETQYF | TGTGCCAGTAAGATACTAGCGGAGACCCAGTACTTC
. | TRBJ2-3 | TRBV24-1 | . | CATSESIFGGTDTQYF | TGTGCCACCAGTGAGTCCATTTTTGGCGGTACAGATACGCAGTATTTT
TRBD1 | TRBJ1-1 | TRBV7-2 | once | CASSLGGAGGTEAFF | TGTGCCAGCAGCTTAGGTGGGGCAGGGGGGACTGAAGCTTTCTTT
TRBD1 | TRBJ1-6 | TRBV7-9 | . | CASSRAQTGAHSPLHF | TGTGCCAGCAGCCGAGCTCAAACAGGGGCTCATTCACCCCTCCACTTT
. | TRBJ1-2 | TRBV4-3 | . | CASSQNRDPLYGYTF | TGCGCCAGCAGCCAAAACCGGGATCCGCTTTATGGCTACACCTTC